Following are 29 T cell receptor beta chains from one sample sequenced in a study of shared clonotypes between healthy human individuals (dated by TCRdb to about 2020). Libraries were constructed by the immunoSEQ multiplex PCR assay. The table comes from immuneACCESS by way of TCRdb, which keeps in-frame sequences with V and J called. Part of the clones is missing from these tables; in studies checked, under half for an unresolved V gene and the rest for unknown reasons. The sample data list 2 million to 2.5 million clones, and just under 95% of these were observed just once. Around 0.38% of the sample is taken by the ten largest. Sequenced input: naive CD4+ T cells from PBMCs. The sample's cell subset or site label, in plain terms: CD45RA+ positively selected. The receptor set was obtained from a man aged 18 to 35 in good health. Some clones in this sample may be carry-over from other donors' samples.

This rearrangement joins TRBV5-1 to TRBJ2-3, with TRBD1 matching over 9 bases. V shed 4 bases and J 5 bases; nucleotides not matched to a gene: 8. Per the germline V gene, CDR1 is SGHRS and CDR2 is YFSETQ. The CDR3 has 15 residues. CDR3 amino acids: CASSIQGARGDTQYF. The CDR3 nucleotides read TGCGCCAGCAGCATACAGGGGGCGCGGGGAGATACGCAGTATTTT.

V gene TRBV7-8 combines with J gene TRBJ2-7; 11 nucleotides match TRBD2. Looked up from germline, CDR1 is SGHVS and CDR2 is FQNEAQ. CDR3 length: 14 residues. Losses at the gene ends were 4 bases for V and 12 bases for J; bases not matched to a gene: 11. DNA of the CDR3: TGTGCCAGCAGCTATAGCGGGACTAGCGGCGGTACGTACTTC. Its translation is CASSYSGTSGGTYF.

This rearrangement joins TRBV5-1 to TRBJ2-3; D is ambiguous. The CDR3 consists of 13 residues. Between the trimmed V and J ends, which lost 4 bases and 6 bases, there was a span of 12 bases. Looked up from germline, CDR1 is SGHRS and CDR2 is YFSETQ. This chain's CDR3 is CASSDNPWDTQYF. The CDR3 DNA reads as TGCGCCAGCAGCGATAACCCCTGGGATACGCAGTATTTT.

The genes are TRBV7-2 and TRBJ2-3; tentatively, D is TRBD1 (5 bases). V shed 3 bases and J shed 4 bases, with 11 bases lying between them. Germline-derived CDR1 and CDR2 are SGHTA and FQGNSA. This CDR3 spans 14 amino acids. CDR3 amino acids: CASSFSPRADTQYF. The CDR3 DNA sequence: TGTGCCAGCAGCTTTTCCCCCAGGGCAGATACGCAGTATTTT.

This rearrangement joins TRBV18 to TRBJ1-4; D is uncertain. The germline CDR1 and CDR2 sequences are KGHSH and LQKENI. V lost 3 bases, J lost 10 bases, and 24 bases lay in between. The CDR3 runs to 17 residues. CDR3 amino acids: CASSPQTLADMDGKLFF. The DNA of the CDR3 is TGTGCCAGCTCACCGCAGACCCTAGCCGATATGGATGGAAAACTGTTTTTT.

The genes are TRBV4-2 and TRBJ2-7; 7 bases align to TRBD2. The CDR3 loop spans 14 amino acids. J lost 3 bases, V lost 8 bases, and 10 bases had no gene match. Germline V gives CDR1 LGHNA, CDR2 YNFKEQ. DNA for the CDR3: TGTGCCAGCGCCCGGGCTAGCGGAGACTACGAGCAGTACTTC. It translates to CASARASGDYEQYF.

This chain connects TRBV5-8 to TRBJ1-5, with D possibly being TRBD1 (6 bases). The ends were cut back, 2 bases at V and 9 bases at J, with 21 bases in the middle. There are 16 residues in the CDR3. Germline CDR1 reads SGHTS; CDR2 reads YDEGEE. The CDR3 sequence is CASSFRGGRTWRPQHF. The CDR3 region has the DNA TGTGCCAGCAGCTTCCGGGGGGGGCGGACATGGCGGCCCCAGCATTTT.

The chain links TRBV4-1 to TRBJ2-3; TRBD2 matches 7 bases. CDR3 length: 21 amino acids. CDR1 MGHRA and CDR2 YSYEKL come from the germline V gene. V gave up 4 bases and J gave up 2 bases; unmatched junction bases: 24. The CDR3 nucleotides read TGCGCCAGCAGCCCCCTCCAGCCTTGGGCCCAAACTAGCGCGACCACAGATACGCAGTATTTT. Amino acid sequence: CASSPLQPWAQTSATTDTQYF.

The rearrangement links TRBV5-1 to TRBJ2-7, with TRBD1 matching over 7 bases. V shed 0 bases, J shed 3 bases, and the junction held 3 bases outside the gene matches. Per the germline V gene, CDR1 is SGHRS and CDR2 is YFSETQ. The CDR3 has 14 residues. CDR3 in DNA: TGCGCCAGCAGCTTGGTGGGACAGTTCTACGAGCAGTACTTC. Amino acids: CASSLVGQFYEQYF.

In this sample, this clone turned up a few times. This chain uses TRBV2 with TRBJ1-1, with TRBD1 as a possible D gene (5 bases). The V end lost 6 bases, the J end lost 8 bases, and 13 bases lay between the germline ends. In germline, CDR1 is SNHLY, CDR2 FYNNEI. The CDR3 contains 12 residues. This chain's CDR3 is CASRGDGKEAFF. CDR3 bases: TGTGCCAGCAGGGGGGACGGGAAAGAAGCTTTCTTT.

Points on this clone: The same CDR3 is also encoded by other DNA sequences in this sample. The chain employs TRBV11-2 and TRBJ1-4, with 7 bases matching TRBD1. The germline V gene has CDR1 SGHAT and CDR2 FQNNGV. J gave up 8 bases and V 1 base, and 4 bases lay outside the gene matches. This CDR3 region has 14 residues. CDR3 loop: CASSLGQGNEKLFF. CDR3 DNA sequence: TGTGCCAGCAGCTTAGGACAGGGCAACGAAAAACTGTTTTTT. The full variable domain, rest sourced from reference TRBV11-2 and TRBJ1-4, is EAGVAQSPRYKIIEKRQSVAFWCNPISGHATLYWYQQILGQGPKLLIQFQNNGVVDDSQLPKDRFSAERLKGVDSTLKIQPAKLEDSAVYLCASSLGQGNEKLFFGSGTQLSVL.

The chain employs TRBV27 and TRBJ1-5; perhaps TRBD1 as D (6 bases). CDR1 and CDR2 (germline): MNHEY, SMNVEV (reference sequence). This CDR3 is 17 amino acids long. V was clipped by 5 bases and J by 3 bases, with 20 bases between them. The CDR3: CASSPQFRQALNQPQHF. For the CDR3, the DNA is TGTGCCAGCAGTCCACAATTCCGACAGGCCCTCAATCAGCCCCAGCATTTT.

In DNA, the CDR3 is TGTGCCAGCAGCTTGGTTGGGGGCGGAACTGAAGCTTTCTTT. It codes for CASSLVGGGTEAFF. The chain employs TRBV5-6 and TRBJ1-1; D may be TRBD1 (6 bases). V was clipped by 0 bases and J by 5 bases, with 11 bases between them. The CDR3 spans 14 residues. CDR1 is SGHDT and CDR2 is YYEEEE in the germline V gene.

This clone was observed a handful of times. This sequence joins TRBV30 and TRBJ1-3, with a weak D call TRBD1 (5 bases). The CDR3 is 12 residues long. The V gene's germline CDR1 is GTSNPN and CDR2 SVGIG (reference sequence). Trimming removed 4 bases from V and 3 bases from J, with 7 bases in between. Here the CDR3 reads CAWKGVGNTIYF. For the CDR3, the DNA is TGTGCCTGGAAAGGGGTTGGAAACACCATATATTTT.

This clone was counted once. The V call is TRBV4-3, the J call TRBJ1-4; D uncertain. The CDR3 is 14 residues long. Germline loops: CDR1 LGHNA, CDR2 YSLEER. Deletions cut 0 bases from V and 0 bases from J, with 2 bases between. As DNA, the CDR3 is TGCGCCAGCAGCCAAGAATCAACTAATGAAAAACTGTTTTTT. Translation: CASSQESTNEKLFF.

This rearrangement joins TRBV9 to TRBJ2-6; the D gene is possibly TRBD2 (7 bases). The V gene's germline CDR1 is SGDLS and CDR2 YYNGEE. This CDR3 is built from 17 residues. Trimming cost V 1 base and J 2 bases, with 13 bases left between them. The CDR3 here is CASSVTTGRAGANVLTF. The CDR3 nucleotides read TGTGCCAGCAGCGTAACCACAGGGAGGGCTGGGGCCAACGTCCTGACTTTC.

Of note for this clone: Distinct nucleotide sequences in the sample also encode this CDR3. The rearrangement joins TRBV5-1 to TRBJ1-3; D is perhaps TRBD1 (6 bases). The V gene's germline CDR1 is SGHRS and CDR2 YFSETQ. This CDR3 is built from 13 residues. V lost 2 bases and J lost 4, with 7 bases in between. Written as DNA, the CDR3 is TGCGCCAGCAGCTTAACAGGGGGAAACACCATATATTTT. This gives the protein CASSLTGGNTIYF.

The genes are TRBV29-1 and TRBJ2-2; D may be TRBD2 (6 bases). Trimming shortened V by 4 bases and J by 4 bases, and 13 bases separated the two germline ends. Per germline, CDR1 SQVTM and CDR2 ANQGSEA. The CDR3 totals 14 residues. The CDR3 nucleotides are TGCAGCGTTGTTCCGGGAGACGCCACCGGGGAGCTGTTTTTT. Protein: CSVVPGDATGELFF.

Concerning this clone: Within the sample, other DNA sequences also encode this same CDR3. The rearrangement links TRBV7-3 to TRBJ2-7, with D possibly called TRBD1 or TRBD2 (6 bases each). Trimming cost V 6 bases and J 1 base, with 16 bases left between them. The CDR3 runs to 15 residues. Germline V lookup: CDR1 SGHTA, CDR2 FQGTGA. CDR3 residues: CASSLGGGKSYEQYF. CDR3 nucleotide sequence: TGTGCCAGCAGTCTAGGAGGGGGGAAATCCTACGAGCAGTACTTC.

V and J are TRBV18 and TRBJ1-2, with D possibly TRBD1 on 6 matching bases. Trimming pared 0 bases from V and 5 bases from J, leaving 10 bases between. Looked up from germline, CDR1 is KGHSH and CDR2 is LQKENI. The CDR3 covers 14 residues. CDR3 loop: CASSPPYGQYGYTF. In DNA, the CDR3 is TGTGCCAGCTCACCACCCTACGGACAGTATGGCTACACCTTC.

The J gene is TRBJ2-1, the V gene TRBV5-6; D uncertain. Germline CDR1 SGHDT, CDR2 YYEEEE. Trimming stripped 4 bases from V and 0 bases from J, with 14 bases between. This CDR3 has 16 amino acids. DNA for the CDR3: TGTGCCAGCAGCCGCCGGGTTACTTTCTCCTACAATGAGCAGTTCTTC. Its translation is CASSRRVTFSYNEQFF.

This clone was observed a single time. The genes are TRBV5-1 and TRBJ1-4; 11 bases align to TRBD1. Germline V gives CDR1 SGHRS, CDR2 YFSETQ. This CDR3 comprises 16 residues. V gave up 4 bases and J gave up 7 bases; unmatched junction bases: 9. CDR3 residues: CASSAGQGARGEKLFF. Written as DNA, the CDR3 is TGCGCCAGCAGCGCCGGACAGGGGGCGCGTGGTGAAAAACTGTTTTTT.

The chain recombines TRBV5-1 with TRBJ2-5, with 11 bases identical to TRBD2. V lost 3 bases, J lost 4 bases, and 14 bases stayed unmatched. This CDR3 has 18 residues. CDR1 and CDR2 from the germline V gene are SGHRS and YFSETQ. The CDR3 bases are TGCGCCAGCAGCTCCCCCCTCGGACTAGCGGGTGGGGGAGAGACCCAGTACTTC. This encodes CASSSPLGLAGGGETQYF.

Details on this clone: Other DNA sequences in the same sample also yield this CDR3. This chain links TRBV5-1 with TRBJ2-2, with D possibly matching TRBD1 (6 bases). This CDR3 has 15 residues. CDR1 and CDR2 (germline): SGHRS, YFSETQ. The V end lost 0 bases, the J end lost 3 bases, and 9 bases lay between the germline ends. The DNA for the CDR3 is TGCGCCAGCAGCTTGGAAGGGGGTCACACCGGGGAGCTGTTTTTT. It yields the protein CASSLEGGHTGELFF.

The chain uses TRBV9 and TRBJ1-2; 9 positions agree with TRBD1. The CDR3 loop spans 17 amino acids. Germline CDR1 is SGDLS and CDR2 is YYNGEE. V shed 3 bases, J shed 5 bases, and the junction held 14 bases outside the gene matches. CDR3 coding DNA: TGTGCCAGCAGCGCCCGGGACAGGGTGTTTATAGGGTATGGCTACACCTTC. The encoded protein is CASSARDRVFIGYGYTF. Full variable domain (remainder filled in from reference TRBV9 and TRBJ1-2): DSGVTQTPKHLITATGQRVTLRCSPRSGDLSVYWYQQSLDQGLQFLIQYYNGEERAKGNILERFSAQQFPDLHSELNLSSLELGDSALYFCASSARDRVFIGYGYTFGSGTRLTVV.

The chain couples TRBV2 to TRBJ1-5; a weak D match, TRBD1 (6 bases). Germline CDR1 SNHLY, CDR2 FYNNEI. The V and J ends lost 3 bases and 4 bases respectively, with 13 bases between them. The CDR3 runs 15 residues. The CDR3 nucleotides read TGTGCCAGCAGTGAGTTTGGGGGGGCTAATCAGCCCCAGCATTTT. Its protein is CASSEFGGANQPQHF.

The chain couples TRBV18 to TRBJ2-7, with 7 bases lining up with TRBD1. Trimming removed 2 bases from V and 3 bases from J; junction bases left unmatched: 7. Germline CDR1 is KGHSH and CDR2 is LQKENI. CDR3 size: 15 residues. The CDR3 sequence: CASSPSQGTLYEQYF. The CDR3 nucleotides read TGTGCCAGCTCACCATCACAGGGGACCCTCTACGAGCAGTACTTC.

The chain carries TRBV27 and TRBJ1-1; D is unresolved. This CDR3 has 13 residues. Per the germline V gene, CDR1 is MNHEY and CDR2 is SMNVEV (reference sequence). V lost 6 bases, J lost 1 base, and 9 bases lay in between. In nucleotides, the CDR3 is TGTGCCAGCAGAACAAGGTGGAACACTGAAGCTTTCTTT. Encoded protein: CASRTRWNTEAFF.

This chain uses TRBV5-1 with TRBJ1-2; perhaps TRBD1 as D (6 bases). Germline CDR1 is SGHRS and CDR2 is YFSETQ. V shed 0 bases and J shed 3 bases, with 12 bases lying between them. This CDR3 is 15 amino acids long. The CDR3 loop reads CASSLATGQDYGYTF. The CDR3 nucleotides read TGCGCCAGCAGCTTGGCGACGGGACAAGACTATGGCTACACCTTC.